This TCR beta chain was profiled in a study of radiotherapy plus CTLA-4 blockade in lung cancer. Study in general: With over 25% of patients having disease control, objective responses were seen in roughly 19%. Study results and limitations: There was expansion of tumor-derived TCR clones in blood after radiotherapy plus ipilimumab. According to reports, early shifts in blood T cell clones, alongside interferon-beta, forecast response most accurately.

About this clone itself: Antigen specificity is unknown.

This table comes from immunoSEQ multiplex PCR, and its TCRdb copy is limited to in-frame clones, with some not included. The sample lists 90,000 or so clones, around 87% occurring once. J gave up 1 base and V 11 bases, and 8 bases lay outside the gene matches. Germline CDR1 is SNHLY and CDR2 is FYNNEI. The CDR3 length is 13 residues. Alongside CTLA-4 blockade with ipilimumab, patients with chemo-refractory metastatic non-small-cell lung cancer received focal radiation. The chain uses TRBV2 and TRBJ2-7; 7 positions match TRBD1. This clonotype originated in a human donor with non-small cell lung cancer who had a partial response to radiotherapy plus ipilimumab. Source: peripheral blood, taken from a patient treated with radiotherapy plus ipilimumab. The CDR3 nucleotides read TGTGCCTCCAGGGGGACCGCTTCCTACGAGCAGTACTTC. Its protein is CASRGTASYEQYF.